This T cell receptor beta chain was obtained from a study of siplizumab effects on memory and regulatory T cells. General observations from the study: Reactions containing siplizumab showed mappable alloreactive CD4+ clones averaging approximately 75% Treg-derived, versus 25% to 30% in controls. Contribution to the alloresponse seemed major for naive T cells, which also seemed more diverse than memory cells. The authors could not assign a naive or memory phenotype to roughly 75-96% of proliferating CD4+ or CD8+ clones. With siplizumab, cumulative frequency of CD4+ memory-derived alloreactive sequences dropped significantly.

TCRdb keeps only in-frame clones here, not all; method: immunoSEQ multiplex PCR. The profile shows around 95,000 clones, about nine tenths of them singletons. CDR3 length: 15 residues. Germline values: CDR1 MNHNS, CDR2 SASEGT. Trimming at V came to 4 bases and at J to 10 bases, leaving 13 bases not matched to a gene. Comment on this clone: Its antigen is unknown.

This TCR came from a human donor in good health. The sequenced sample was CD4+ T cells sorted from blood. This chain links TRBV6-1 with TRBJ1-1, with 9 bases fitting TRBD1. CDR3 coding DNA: TGTGCCAGCAGTGGAAGAGGTCCGGGACAGGGTGGAGCTTTCTTT. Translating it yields CASSGRGPGQGGAFF.